This record covers a single T cell receptor (beta chain). These data are taken from a study of blood T cell repertoires in COVID-19. Overall study: Nucleic acid was either cDNA or gDNA, and it came from T cells, B-cell-depleted T cells, or PBMCs.

Participants were placed into cohorts based on the clinical history they reported. In the authors' workflow: Estimated nucleated cell counts came from reference gene primer amplification. Assay: immunoSEQ multiplex PCR; the TCRdb copy retains only in-frame clones and omits some. That table gives V, J and clone size, and the DNA gave D and trimming. The data contain about 200,000 clones, 86% of them singletons. The germline V gene has CDR1 MNHEY and CDR2 SMNVEV (reference sequence). The ends were cut back, 0 bases at V and 1 base at J, with 13 bases in the middle. The CDR3 length is 16 residues. The source material was PBMCs or T cells enriched from blood (not recorded which). The chain couples TRBV27 to TRBJ2-7; the D gene is possibly TRBD2 (5 bases). The sequence was obtained from a man aged 35 to 55 with acute COVID-19. The CDR3 DNA sequence: TGTGCCAGCAGTTTATCGGACGGGCGGGTATCCTACGAGCAGTACTTC. Amino acids: CASSLSDGRVSYEQYF.